This T cell receptor beta chain was retrieved from a study of cytomegalovirus exposure and HLA in healthy donors. Across the whole study: In a previous analysis, approximately 110 million unique TCR beta sequences were found from 150 million to 200 million T cells. Whole-study results and caveats: Among TCR beta chains of equal frequency, HLA-associated ones were more clonally expanded in a later analysis. Several of the most significant clusters appeared linked to common viral pathogens, based on a later analysis. Reportedly, a later analysis found an Asian-associated ancestry cluster had fewer N-insertions than the approximately 670-donor mean.

This CDR3 has 14 residues. Trimming took 5 bases from V and 0 from J, leaving 8 bases between them. Germline V gene lookup returns CDR1 LNHDA and CDR2 SQIVND (reference sequence). This clone appeared once. Its cognate antigen is unknown. The PCR employed 60 Vbeta primers together with 13 Jbeta primers. Assay used: immunoSEQ multiplex PCR; TCRdb lists only in-frame clones, some missing. The table lists 90,000 to 120,000 clones, about 72% of them singletons, with about 2% in the top ten. The chain is built from TRBV19 and TRBJ2-1; TRBD2 is a possible D gene (5 bases). The sequence was obtained from a man between 18 and 35 years old in good health and CMV-seronegative. Source material: PBMCs. This chain's CDR3 is CASSRGSSYNEQFF. The CDR3 DNA follows: TGTGCCAGTAGTCGGGGAAGCTCCTACAATGAGCAGTTCTTC.